These 10 T cell receptor beta chains were sequenced from one sample in a study of beta chain features in type 1 diabetes (dated by TCRdb to 2016 to 2018). What the authors observed across the whole study: In all four CD4+ subsets, TCRB CDR3 length was moderately but significantly shorter in type 1 diabetes patients.

These TCRs' antigens remain unknown. Preparation of the library involved the immunoSEQ multiplex PCR assay. The entire amount of isolated RNA was reverse transcribed using the High Capacity cDNA Reverse Transcription Kit, so the sequenced TCRB transcripts were expressed ones. The source is immuneACCESS, and TCRdb retained only in-frame sequences with V and J called. Part of the clones is not carried over; for the studies checked, unresolved V genes explain less than half of this, and the remainder is unexplained. The sample yields around 150,000 clones; 9% to 10% were counted once. Under 0.75% of the sample belongs to the ten largest clones. The sequencing sample was made of central memory CD4+ T cells from blood. These receptors all stem from a woman in her 30s with type 1 diabetes.

The chain has TRBV29-1 and TRBJ1-2; D unclear. The CDR3 is 11 amino acids. Per germline, CDR1 SQVTM and CDR2 ANQGSEA. V lost 5 bases and J 4 bases, leaving 8 bases between the germline ends. CDR3 protein: CSVLVGYGYTF. Here the CDR3 DNA reads TGCAGCGTTCTAGTGGGCTATGGCTACACCTTC. Full variable domain (rest looked up from reference TRBV29-1 and TRBJ1-2): SAVISQKPSRDICQRGTSLTIQCQVDSQVTMMFWYRQQPGQSLTLIATANQGSEATYESGFVIDKFPISRPNLTFSTLTVSNMSPEDSSIYLCSVLVGYGYTFGSGTRLTVV.

The chain uses TRBV6-6 and TRBJ1-2, with a weak D call TRBD1 (5 bases). Deletions cut 2 bases from V and 4 bases from J, with 14 bases between. This CDR3 has 15 residues. Germline V gives CDR1 MNHNY, CDR2 SVGAGI (reference sequence). In DNA form, the CDR3 reads TGTGCCAGCAGTTACACGCCTGACAGCCTCTATGGCTACACCTTC. This gives the protein CASSYTPDSLYGYTF.

This clone was counted only a few times. The chain carries TRBV5-5 and TRBJ2-5; D not resolved. This CDR3 spans 14 amino acids. The germline V gene encodes CDR1 SGHKS and CDR2 YYEKEE (reference sequence). The ends were cut back, 3 bases at V and 1 base at J, with 10 bases in the middle. CDR3 in amino acids: CASSYLWSQETQYF. CDR3 bases: TGTGCCAGCAGCTACCTCTGGAGCCAAGAGACCCAGTACTTC.

This rearrangement joins TRBV5-4 to TRBJ2-5; TRBD1 matches at 8 bases. Germline-derived CDR1 and CDR2 are SGHNT and YYREEE (reference sequence). The junction had 2 bases not matched to a gene; V was cut back by 3 bases and J by 1 base. The CDR3 has 14 amino acids. CDR3 DNA sequence: TGTGCCAGCAGCTCAGGGGGCTTCCAAGAGACCCAGTACTTC. It yields the protein CASSSGGFQETQYF.

This clone was picked up a small number of times. In DNA form, the CDR3 reads TGCGCCAGCAGCTTTTCGGGGTACTACGAGCAGTACTTC. Its protein product is CASSFSGYYEQYF. The V gene is TRBV5-1, the J gene TRBJ2-7, with a weak D call TRBD2 (5 bases). Looked up from germline, CDR1 is SGHRS and CDR2 is YFSETQ. The CDR3 length is 13 residues. V lost 2 bases to trimming and J lost 3 bases, with 9 bases between them.

The J gene is TRBJ2-7, the V gene TRBV20-1, with D possibly TRBD2 on 5 matching bases. V shed 2 bases and J shed 6 bases, with 8 bases lying between them. This CDR3 contains 11 residues. Germline V gene data show CDR1 as DFQATT and CDR2 as SNEGSKA (reference sequence). CDR3 nucleotides: TGCAGTGCTAGAAACGGAGGCGAGCAGTACTTC. It encodes CSARNGGEQYF.

The chain recombines TRBV6-4 with TRBJ2-3, with a possible D match to TRBD2 (6 bases). The CDR3 has 14 amino acids. The germline CDR1 and CDR2 sequences are MRHNA and SNTAGT. V was cut by 2 bases and J by 4 bases, with 10 bases left in between. The CDR3 protein is CASSDDGSSDTQYF. The CDR3 DNA reads as TGTGCCAGCAGTGACGACGGGAGCTCAGATACGCAGTATTTT.

This clone appeared a few times. The chain combines TRBV9 with TRBJ2-6; D remains unclear. The CDR3 runs to 15 residues. The germline V gene has CDR1 SGDLS and CDR2 YYNGEE. Trimming pared 0 bases from V and 1 base from J, leaving 5 bases between. CDR3 DNA: TGTGCCAGCAGCGTAGTTACTTCTGGGGCCAACGTCCTGACTTTC. It yields the protein CASSVVTSGANVLTF.

This chain links TRBV7-6 with TRBJ1-3, with 10 bases lining up with TRBD1. The germline V gene has CDR1 SGHVS and CDR2 FNYEAQ. J lost 16 bases, V lost 5 bases, and 17 bases had no gene match. The CDR3 covers 15 residues. The CDR3, as DNA: TGTGCCAGCAGCCAGCCCTGGGACAGGGGATCCGTTTGGTATTTT. Protein product: CASSQPWDRGSVWYF.

This clone was counted only a few times. The rearrangement links TRBV2 to TRBJ2-1, with 7 bases aligning to TRBD1. J was trimmed by 9 bases and V by 6 bases; bases with no gene match: 14. The CDR3 loop spans 15 amino acids. Germline CDR1 reads SNHLY; CDR2 reads FYNNEI. CDR3 in DNA: TGTGCCAGCAGCCTCGGGACAGCCATGGCGGGTGAGCAGTTCTTC. Amino acids: CASSLGTAMAGEQFF.